The following is a TCR beta chain sequence with its context. The CDR3 covers 14 residues. Germline V gives CDR1 SGHVS, CDR2 FQNEAQ. V shed 5 bases and J shed 5 bases, with 15 bases lying between them. This sample stems from a study of patients and donors after allogeneic stem cell transplantation. TCRdb recomputed calls from the RT-PCR reads with MiXCR, one row per CDR3 protein. The sample has more than 850,000 distinct CDR3 sequences, about a sixth seen once. The chain carries TRBV7-8 and TRBJ2-5; the D gene is possibly TRBD2 (5 bases). The sequenced sample was blood, either unsorted or a sorted T cell fraction (not recorded which). The TCR was taken from a human donor who was either an allogeneic HSCT recipient or a stem cell or donor lymphocyte infusion donor (not recorded which). It is not recorded whose cells these are; they may come from a transplant donor. CDR3 amino acids: CASSPRRGEETQYF. In DNA, the CDR3 is TGTGCCAGCAGCCCTAGACGGGGAGAGGAGACCCAGTACTTC.